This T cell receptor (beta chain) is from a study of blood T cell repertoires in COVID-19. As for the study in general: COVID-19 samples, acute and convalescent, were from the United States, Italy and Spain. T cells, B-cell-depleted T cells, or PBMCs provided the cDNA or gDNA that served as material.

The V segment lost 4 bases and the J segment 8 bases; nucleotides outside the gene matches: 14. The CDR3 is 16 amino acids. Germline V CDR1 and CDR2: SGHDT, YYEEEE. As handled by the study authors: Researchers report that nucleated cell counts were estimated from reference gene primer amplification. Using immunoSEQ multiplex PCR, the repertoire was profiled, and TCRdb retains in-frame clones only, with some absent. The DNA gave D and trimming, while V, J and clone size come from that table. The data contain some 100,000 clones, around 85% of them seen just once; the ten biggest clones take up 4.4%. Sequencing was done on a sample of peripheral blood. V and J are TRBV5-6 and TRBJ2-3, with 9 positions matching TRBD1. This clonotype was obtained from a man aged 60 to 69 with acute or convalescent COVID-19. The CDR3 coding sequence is TGTGCCAGCAGCCCGGGACAGGGCCCTAGACTGGGTACGCAGTATTTT. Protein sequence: CASSPGQGPRLGTQYF. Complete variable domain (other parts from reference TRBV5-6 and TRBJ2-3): DAGVTQSPTHLIKTRGQQVTLRCSPKSGHDTVSWYQQALGQGPQFIFQYYEEEERQRGNFPDRFSGHQFPNYSSELNVNALLLGDSALYLCASSPGQGPRLGTQYFGPGTRLTVL.